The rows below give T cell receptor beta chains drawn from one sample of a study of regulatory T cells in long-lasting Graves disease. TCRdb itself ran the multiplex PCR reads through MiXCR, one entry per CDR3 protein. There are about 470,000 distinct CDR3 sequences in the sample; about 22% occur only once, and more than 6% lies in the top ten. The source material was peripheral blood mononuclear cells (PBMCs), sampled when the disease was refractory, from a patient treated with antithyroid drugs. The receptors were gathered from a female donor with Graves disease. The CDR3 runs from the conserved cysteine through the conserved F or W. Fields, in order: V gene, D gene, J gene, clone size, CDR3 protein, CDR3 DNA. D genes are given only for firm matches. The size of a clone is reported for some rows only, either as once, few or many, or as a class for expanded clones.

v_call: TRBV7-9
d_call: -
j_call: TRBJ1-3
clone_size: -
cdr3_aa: CASSLSRATGTHSGNTIYF
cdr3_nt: TGTGCCAGCAGCTTATCCCGCGCCACCGGGACTCACTCTGGAAACACCATATATTTT

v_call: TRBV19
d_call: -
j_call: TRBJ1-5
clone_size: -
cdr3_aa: CASSMTRGGQPQHF
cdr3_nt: TGTGCCAGTAGTATGACCAGGGGCGGTCAGCCCCAGCATTTT

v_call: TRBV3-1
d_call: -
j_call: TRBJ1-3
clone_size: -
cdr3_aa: CASSQPTDIVLGDTIYF
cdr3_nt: TGTGCCAGCAGCCAACCTACAGATATAGTCCTCGGCGACACCATATATTTT

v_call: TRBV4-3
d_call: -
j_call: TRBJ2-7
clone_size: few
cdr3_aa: CASSQVDSGPLIF
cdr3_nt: TGCGCCAGCAGCCAAGTCGACAGCGGGCCCCTTATCTTC

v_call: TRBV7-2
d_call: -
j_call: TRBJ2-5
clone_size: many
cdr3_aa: CASSPRQFQETQYF
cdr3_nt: TGTGCCAGCAGCCCCAGACAGTTCCAAGAGACCCAGTACTTC

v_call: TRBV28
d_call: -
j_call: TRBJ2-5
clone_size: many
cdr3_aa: CASSPQLGQIQETQYF
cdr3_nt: TGTGCCAGCAGTCCCCAACTCGGACAGATCCAAGAGACCCAGTACTTC

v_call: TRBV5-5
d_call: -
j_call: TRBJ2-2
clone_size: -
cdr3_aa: CTSSLASLSNTGELFF
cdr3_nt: TGTACCAGCAGTCTAGCTTCTCTTTCAAACACCGGGGAGCTGTTTTTT

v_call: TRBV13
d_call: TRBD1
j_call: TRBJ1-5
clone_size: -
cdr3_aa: CASSDARGLNQPQHF
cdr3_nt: TGTGCCAGCAGCGATGCCAGGGGGCTAAATCAGCCCCAGCATTTT

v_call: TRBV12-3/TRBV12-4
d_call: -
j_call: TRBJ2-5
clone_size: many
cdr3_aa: CASSLLGDQYF
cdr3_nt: TGTGCCAGCAGTTTACTGGGGGACCAGTACTTC

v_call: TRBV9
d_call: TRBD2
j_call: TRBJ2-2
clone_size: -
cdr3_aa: CASSVSGGAGGELFF
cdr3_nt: TGTGCCAGCAGCGTAAGCGGGGGGGCCGGCGGGGAGCTGTTTTTT

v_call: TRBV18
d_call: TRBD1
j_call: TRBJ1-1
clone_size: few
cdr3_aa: CASSPGQGPFF
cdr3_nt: TGTGCCAGCTCACCGGGACAGGGACCTTTCTTT

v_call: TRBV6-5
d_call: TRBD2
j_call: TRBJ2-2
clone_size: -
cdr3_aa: CASSYSNSGGKTGELFF
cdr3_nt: TGTGCCAGCAGTTACTCGAACAGCGGGGGGAAGACCGGGGAGCTGTTTTTT

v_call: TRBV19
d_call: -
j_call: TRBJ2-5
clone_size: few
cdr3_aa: CASSDQGGETQYF
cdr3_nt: TGTGCCAGTTCTGATCAGGGGGGAGAGACCCAGTACTTC

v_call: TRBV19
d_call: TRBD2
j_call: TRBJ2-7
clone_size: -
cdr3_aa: CATSTTAGALGEQYF
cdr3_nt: TGTGCCACCTCTACAACAGCGGGAGCCCTGGGCGAGCAGTACTTC

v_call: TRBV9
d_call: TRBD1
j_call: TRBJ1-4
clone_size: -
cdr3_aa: CASSAFGGQALGDEKLFF
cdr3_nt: TGTGCCAGCAGCGCGTTTGGGGGACAGGCCCTAGGGGATGAAAAACTGTTTTTT

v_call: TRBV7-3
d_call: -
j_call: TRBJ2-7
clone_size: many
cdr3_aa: CASSQTTAPSYEQYF
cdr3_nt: TGTGCCAGCAGCCAAACAACAGCCCCCTCCTACGAGCAGTACTTC

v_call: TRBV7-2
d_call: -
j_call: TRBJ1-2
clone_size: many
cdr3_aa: CASSLEVEGGYGYTF
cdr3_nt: TGTGCCAGCAGCTTAGAGGTCGAGGGGGGCTATGGCTACACCTTC

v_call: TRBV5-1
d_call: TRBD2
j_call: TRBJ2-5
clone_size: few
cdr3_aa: CASSPSGLAGGQTQYF
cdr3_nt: TGCGCCAGCAGCCCGTCGGGACTAGCGGGGGGGCAGACCCAGTACTTC

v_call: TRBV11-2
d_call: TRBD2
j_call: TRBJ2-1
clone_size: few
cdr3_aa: CASSLYGTSGARKQFF
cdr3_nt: TGTGCCAGCAGCTTATACGGGACTAGCGGCGCTCGGAAGCAGTTCTTC

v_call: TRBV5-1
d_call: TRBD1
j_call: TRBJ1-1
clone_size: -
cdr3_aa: CASSLGSGGGMNTEAFF
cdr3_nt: TGCGCCAGCAGCTTGGGGTCAGGGGGCGGCATGAACACTGAAGCTTTCTTT

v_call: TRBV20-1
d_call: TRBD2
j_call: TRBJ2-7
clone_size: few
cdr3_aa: CSAKGLAGAYEQYF
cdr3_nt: TGCAGTGCTAAGGGCCTAGCGGGCGCCTACGAGCAGTACTTC

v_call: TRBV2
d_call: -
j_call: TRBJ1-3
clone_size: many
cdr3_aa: CASRGFSGNTIYF
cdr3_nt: TGTGCCAGCAGGGGGTTCTCTGGAAACACCATATATTTT

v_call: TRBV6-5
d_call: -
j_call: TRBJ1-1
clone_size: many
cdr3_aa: CASSYEAITDRPNTEAFF
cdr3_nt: TGTGCCAGCAGTTACGAGGCAATAACTGACCGACCGAACACTGAAGCTTTCTTT

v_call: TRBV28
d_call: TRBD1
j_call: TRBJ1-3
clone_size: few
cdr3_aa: CASSSPGQEVHTIYF
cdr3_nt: TGTGCCAGCAGCTCCCCGGGACAGGAGGTTCACACCATATATTTT

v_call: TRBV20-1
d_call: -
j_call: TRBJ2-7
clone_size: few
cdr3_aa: CSARDWRVHF
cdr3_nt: TGCAGTGCTAGAGATTGGCGGGTTCACTTC

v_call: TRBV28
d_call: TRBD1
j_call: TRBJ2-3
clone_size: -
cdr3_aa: CASSGTGLGTDTQYF
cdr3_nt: TGTGCCAGCAGTGGGACAGGGTTGGGCACAGATACGCAGTATTTT

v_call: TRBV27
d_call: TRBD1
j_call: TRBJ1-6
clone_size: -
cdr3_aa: CASSARDRDNSSLHF
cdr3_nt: TGTGCCAGCAGTGCTCGGGACAGGGACAATTCATCCCTCCACTTT

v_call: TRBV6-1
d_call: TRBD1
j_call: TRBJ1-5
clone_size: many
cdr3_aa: CASSTGTGINQPQHF
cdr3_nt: TGTGCCAGCAGTACCGGGACAGGGATTAATCAGCCCCAGCATTTT

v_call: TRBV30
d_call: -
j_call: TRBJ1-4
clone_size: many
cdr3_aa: CAWSGQLSGKLFF
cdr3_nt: TGTGCCTGGAGTGGACAGCTCTCGGGAAAACTGTTTTTT

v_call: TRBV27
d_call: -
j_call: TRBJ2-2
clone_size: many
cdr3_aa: CASSPYSGNTGELFF
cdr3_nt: TGTGCCAGCAGTCCTTATTCAGGGAACACCGGGGAGCTGTTTTTT

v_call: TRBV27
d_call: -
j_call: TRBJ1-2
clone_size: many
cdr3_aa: CASSLIGEQGRGYTF
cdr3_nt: TGTGCCAGCAGTTTAATCGGTGAACAGGGAAGGGGCTACACCTTC

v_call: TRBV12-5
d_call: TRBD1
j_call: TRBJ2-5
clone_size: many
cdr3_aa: CASGSGTAQETQYF
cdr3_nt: TGTGCTAGTGGCTCAGGGACAGCTCAAGAGACCCAGTACTTC

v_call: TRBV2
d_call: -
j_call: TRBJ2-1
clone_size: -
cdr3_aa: CASNREGDGSSYNEQFF
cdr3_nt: TGTGCCAGCAATCGAGAGGGAGACGGGAGCTCCTACAATGAGCAGTTCTTC

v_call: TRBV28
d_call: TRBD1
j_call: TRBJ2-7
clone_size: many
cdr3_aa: CATVPGQGYEQYF
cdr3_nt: TGTGCCACCGTACCGGGACAGGGCTACGAGCAGTACTTC

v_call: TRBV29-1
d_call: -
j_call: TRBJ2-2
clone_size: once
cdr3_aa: CSVSWGEELFF
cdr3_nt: TGCAGCGTTTCTTGGGGGGAGGAGCTGTTTTTT

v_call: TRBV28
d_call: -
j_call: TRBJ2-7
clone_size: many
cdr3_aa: CASGSSYEQYF
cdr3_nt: TGTGCCAGCGGGAGCTCCTACGAGCAGTACTTC

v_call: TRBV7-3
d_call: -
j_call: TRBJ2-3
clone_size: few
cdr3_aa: CASSPLRGYTDTQYF
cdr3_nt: TGTGCCAGCAGCCCCCTCAGGGGATACACAGATACGCAGTATTTT

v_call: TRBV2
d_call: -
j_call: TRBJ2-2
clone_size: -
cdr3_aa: CASSAGDWAGELFF
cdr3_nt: TGTGCCAGCAGCGCAGGGGATTGGGCCGGGGAGCTGTTTTTT

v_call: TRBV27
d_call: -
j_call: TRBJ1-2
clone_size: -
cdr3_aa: CASSYQSNYGYTF
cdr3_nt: TGTGCCAGCAGCTATCAGAGTAACTATGGCTACACCTTC